The TCR beta chain described here comes from a study of blood T cell repertoires in COVID-19. The wider study: The samples span acute and convalescent COVID-19 from the United States, Italy and Spain. Sources were T cells, B-cell-depleted T cells, or PBMCs; the material itself was cDNA or gDNA.

Germline V lookup: CDR1 LNHNV, CDR2 YYDKDF (reference sequence). The CDR3 is 17 residues long. V was trimmed by 0 bases and J by 2 bases, leaving 15 bases between them. Source study methods: For nucleated cells, counts were estimated from reference gene primer amplification. Only in-frame clones appear in the TCRdb table, and some are missing; sequencing was by immunoSEQ multiplex PCR. That table gives V, J and clone size, and the DNA gave D and trimming. Altogether 200,000 to 300,000 clones are present, 70% to 90% being singletons, with the ten largest covering 3.7%. The sequence derives from a woman aged 40 to 50 with acute or convalescent COVID-19. The specimen was peripheral blood. The rearrangement links TRBV15 to TRBJ2-3; D is perhaps TRBD1 (5 bases). The CDR3 DNA is TGTGCCACCAGCAGAGATTTCGTTCAGGACATCACAGATACGCAGTATTTT. Its protein product is CATSRDFVQDITDTQYF. The full variable domain, with the rest looked up from reference TRBV15 and TRBJ2-3, is DAMVIQNPRYQVTQFGKPVTLSCSQTLNHNVMYWYQQKSSQAPKLLFHYYDKDFNNEADTPDNFQSRRPNTSFCFLDIRSPGLGDTAMYLCATSRDFVQDITDTQYFGPGTRLTVL.